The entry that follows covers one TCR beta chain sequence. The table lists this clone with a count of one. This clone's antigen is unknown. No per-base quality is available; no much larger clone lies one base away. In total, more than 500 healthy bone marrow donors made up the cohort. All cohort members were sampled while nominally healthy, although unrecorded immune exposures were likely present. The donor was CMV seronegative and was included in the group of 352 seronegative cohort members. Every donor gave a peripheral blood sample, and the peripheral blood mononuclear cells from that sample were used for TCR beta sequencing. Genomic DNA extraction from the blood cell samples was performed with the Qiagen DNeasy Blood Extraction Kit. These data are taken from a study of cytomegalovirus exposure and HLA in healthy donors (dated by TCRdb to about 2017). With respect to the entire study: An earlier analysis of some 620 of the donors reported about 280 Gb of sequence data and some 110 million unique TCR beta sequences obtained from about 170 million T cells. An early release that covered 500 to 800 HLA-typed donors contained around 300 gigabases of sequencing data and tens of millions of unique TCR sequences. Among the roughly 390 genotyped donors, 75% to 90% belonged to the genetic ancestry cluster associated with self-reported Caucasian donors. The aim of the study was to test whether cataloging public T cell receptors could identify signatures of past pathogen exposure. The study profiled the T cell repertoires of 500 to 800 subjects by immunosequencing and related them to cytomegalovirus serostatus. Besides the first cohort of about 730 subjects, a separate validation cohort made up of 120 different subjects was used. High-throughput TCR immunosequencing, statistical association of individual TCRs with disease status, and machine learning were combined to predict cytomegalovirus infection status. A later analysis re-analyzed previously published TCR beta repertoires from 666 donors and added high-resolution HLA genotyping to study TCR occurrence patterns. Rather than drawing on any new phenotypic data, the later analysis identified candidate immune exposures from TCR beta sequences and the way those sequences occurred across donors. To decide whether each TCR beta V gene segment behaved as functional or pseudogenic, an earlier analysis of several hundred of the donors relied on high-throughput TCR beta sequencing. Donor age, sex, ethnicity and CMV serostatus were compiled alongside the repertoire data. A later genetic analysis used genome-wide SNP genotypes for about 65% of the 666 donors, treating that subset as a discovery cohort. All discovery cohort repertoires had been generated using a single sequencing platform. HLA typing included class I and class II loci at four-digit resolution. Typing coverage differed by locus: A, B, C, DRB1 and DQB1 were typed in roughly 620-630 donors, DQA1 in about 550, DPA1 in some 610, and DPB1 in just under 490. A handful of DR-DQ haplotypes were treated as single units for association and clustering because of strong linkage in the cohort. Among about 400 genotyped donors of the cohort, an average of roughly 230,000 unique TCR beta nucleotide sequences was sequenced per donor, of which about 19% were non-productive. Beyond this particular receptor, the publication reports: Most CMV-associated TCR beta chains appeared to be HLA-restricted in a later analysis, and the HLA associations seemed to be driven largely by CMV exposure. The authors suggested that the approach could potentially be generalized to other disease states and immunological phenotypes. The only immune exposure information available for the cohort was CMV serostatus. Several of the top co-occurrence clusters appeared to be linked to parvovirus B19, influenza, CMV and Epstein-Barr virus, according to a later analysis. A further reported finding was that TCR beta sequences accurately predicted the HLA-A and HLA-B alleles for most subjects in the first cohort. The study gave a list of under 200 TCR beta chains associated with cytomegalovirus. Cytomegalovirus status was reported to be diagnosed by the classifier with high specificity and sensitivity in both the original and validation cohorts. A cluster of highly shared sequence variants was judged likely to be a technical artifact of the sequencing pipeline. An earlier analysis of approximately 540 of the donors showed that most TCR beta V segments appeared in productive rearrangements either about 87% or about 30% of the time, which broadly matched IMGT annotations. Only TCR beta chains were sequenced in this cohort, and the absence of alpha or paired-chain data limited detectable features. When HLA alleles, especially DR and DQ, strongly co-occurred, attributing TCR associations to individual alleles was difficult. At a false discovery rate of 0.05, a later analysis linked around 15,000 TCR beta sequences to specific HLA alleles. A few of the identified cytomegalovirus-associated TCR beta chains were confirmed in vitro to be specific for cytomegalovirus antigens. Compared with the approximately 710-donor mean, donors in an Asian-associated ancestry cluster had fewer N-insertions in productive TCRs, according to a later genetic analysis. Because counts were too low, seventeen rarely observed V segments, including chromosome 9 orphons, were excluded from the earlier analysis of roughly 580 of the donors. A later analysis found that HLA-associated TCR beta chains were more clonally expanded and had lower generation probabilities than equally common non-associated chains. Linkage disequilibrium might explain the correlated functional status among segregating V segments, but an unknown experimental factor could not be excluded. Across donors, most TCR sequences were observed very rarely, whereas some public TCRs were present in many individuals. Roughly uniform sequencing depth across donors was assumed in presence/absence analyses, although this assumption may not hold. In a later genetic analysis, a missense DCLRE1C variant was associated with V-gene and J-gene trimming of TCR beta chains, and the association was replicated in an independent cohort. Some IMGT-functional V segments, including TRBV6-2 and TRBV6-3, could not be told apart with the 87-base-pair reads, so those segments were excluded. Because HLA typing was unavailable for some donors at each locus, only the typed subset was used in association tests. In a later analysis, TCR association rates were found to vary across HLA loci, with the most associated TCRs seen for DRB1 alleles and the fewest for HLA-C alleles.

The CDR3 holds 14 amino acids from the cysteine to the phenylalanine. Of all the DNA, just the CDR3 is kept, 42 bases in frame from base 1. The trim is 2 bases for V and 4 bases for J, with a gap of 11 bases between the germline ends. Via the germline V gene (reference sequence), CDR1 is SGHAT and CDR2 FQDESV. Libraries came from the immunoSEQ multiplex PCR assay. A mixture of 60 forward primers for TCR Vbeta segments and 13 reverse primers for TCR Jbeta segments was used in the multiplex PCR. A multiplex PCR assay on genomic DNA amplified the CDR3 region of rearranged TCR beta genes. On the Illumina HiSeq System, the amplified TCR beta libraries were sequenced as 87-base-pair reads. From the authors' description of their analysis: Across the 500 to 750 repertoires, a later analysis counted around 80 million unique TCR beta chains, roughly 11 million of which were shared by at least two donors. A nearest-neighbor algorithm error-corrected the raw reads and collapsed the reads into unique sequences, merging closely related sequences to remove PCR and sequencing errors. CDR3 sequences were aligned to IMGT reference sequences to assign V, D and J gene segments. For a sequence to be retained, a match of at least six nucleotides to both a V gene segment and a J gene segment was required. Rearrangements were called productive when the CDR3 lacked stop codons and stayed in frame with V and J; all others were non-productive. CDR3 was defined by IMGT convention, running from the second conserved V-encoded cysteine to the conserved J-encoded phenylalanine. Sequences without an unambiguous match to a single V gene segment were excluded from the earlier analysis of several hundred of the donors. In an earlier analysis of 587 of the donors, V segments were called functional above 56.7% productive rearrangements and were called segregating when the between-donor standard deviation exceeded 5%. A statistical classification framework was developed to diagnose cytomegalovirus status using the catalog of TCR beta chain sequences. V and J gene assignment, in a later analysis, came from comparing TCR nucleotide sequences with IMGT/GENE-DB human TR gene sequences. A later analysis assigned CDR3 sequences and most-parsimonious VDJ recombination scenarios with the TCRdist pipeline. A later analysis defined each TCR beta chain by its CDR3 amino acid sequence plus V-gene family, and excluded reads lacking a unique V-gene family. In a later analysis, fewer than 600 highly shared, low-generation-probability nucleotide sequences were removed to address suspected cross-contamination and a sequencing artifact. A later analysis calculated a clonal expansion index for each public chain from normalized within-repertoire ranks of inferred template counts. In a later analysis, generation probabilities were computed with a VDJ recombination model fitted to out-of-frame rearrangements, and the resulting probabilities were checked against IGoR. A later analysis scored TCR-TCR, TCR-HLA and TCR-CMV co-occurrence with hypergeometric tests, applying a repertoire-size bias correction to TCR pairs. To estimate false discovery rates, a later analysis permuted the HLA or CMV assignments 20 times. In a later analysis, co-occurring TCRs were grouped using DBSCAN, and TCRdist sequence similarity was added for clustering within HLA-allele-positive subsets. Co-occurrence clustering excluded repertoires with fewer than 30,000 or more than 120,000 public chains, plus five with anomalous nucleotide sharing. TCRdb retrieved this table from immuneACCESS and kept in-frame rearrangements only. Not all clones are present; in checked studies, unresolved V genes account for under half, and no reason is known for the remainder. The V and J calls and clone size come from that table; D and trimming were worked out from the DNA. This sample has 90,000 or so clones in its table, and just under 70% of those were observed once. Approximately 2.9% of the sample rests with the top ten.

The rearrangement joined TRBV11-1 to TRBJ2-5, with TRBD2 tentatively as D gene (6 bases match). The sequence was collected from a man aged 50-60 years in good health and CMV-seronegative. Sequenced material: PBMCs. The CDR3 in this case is CASSLQVGGETQYF. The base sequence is TGTGCCAGCAGCTTACAGGTGGGGGGAGAGACCCAGTACTTC.